These 20 T cell receptor beta chains were all obtained from the same sample, sequenced in a study of early T cells in non-severe SARS-CoV-2 infection. TCRdb analysed the 5' RACE reads with MiXCR anew, one entry per CDR3 protein. The data contain approximately 62,000 distinct CDR3 sequences, around 12% of them singletons. Specimen: whole blood. Source of these receptors: an adult who was a healthcare worker with PCR-confirmed SARS-CoV-2 infection or an uninfected control (not recorded which).

Ten or more counts support this clonotype. The V gene is TRBV7-8, the J gene TRBJ1-2; no clear D. Germline V gene sequence: CDR1 SGHVS, CDR2 FQNEAQ. Trimming pared 1 base from V and 0 bases from J, leaving 9 bases between. CDR3 length: 15 residues. Here the CDR3 DNA reads TGTGCCAGCAGCTTAGGAGCAGAGACTAACTATGGCTACACCTTC. This gives the protein CASSLGAETNYGYTF.

This clonotype was seen ten or more times. The chain couples TRBV6-2 or TRBV6-3 to TRBJ2-4; tentatively, D is TRBD1 (5 bases). The V gene's germline CDR1 is MNHEY and CDR2 SVGEGT. V lost 9 bases and J 0 bases, leaving 27 bases between the germline ends. The CDR3 contains 19 residues. CDR3 in amino acids: CASPQNPPTGRLAKNIQYF. The CDR3 DNA reads as TGTGCCAGTCCGCAAAACCCCCCAACAGGCCGACTAGCCAAAAACATTCAGTACTTC.

This clonotype was seen repeatedly, ten times or more. The chain carries TRBV18 and TRBJ1-3; the D gene is possibly TRBD1 (5 bases). Trimming took off 6 bases at V and 0 bases at J, with 18 bases between the two ends. This CDR3 has 17 amino acids. Germline CDR1 KGHSH, CDR2 LQKENI. The CDR3 loop reads CASSSIPGDLSGNTIYF. For the CDR3, the DNA is TGTGCCAGCTCCTCAATCCCGGGGGATCTCTCTGGAAACACCATATATTTT.

The table lists this clonotype with many counts. V gene TRBV7-2 combines with J gene TRBJ1-2; TRBD1 matches at 8 bases. The germline V gene encodes CDR1 SGHTA and CDR2 FQGNSA. J gave up 3 bases and V 5 bases, and 8 bases lay outside the gene matches. The CDR3 runs 15 residues. CDR3 loop: CASSPRTGSYYGYTF. The CDR3 nucleotides are TGTGCCAGCAGCCCCCGGACAGGGTCGTACTATGGCTACACCTTC.

In this sample, this clonotype turned up a few times. The chain employs TRBV12-5 and TRBJ2-5; D perhaps matches TRBD2 (6 bases). Between the trimmed V and J ends, which lost 0 bases and 5 bases, there was a span of 13 bases. The CDR3 has 15 residues. Per germline, CDR1 LGHNT and CDR2 FRNRAP. CDR3 residues: CASGLVRGGTETQYF. The CDR3 nucleotides read TGTGCTAGTGGTTTGGTACGTGGCGGGACGGAGACCCAGTACTTC.

The chain couples TRBV18 to TRBJ2-7; D is possibly TRBD1 (6 bases). The CDR3 is 15 residues long. The V gene's germline CDR1 is KGHSH and CDR2 LQKENI. Deletions cut 2 bases from V and 6 bases from J, with 17 bases between. DNA of the CDR3: TGTGCCAGCTCACCATTTGGGCAGGGGTTCGGCGAGCAGTACTTC. Amino acids: CASSPFGQGFGEQYF.

This clonotype was observed many times. The CDR3 region has the DNA TGCAGTGCTGCTTGGACAGGCAACGGGGGTTCACCCCTCCACTTT. This encodes CSAAWTGNGGSPLHF. The chain carries TRBV20-1 and TRBJ1-6, with TRBD1 identical over 7 bases. The V and J ends lost 5 bases and 9 bases, in that order; junction bases with no gene match: 13. The CDR3 is 15 amino acids. CDR1 is DFQATT, CDR2 SNEGSKA, per germline (reference sequence).

In this sample, this clonotype turned up many times. The chain recombines TRBV18 with TRBJ1-4; no definite D call. The V end lost 6 bases, the J end lost 0 bases, and 11 bases lay between the germline ends. The germline CDR1 and CDR2 sequences are KGHSH and LQKENI. CDR3 length: 15 residues. CDR3 DNA: TGTGCCAGCTCTCCTCGTGAGACAACTAATGAAAAACTGTTTTTT. It specifies CASSPRETTNEKLFF.

This clonotype appeared a few times. The chain recombines TRBV27 with TRBJ2-1; TRBD2 aligns across 11 bases. Trimming took 5 bases from V and 9 from J; bases not matched to a gene: 27. From germline, CDR1 is MNHEY and CDR2 SMNVEV (reference sequence). The CDR3 totals 21 residues. The CDR3 nucleotides read TGTGCCAGCAGTCGCCTCCCGTGGCCACGAGGGGATATAGCGGGAGGGGGTGAGCAGTTCTTC. Translation: CASSRLPWPRGDIAGGGEQFF.

This clonotype was seen repeatedly, ten times or more. V and J are TRBV9 and TRBJ2-1, with TRBD2 as a possible D gene (6 bases). V was trimmed by 3 bases and J by 7 bases, leaving 8 bases between them. There are 12 residues in the CDR3. Germline CDR1 is SGDLS and CDR2 is YYNGEE. CDR3 amino acids: CASSAGGNEQFF. The CDR3 nucleotides read TGTGCCAGCAGCGCCGGGGGAAATGAGCAGTTCTTC.

This clonotype was seen many times. This chain uses TRBV7-2 with TRBJ2-4, with D unclear. Germline CDR1 and CDR2: SGHTA and FQGNSA. CDR3 length: 14 amino acids. V was clipped by 3 bases and J by 0 bases, with 6 bases between them. CDR3 sequence reads: CASSLGLAKNIQYF. Here the CDR3 DNA reads TGTGCCAGCAGCTTGGGGTTAGCCAAAAACATTCAGTACTTC.

This clonotype was seen more than once but under ten times. The chain has TRBV7-2 and TRBJ2-1; a weak D match, TRBD2 (6 bases). Germline V CDR1 and CDR2: SGHTA, FQGNSA. The CDR3 spans 17 residues. V was clipped by 2 bases and J by 4 bases, with 18 bases between them. CDR3 sequence reads: CASSLIAGSGGYNEQFF. DNA of the CDR3: TGTGCCAGCAGCTTAATTGCTGGTAGCGGTGGGTACAATGAGCAGTTCTTC. Full variable domain (remainder filled in from reference TRBV7-2 and TRBJ2-1): GAGVSQSPSNKVTEKGKDVELRCDPISGHTALYWYRQSLGQGLEFLIYFQGNSAPDKSGLPSDRFSAERTGGSVSTLTIQRTQQEDSAVYLCASSLIAGSGGYNEQFFGPGTRLTVL.

This clonotype was counted ten times or more. The chain has TRBV12-3 or TRBV12-4 and TRBJ2-3; D remains unclear. Deletions cut 10 bases from V and 0 bases from J, with 20 bases between. There are 16 residues in the CDR3. CDR3 sequence (DNA): TGTGCCACCCACGTGTGGCCGATCTTTAGCACAGATACGCAGTATTTT. Protein sequence: CATHVWPIFSTDTQYF.

V and J are TRBV11-2 and TRBJ2-1, with 9 positions matching TRBD1. This CDR3 region has 16 residues. Germline assignment: CDR1 SGHAT and CDR2 FQNNGV. With 5 bases clipped from V and 4 bases from J, the junction kept 9 bases outside the gene matches. CDR3 bases: TGTGCCAGCAGCCTCCAAGGGGGACAGGGTTACAATGAGCAGTTCTTC. Protein product: CASSLQGGQGYNEQFF.

In its sample, this clonotype was seen many times. The chain joins TRBV20-1 to TRBJ1-1; 7 nucleotides line up with TRBD1. Germline V gene lookup returns CDR1 DFQATT and CDR2 SNEGSKA (reference sequence). CDR3 size: 12 residues. CDR3 sequence reads: CVPGDSHTEAFF. Written as DNA, the CDR3 is TGCGTTCCGGGGGACAGCCACACTGAAGCTTTCTTT.

This clonotype was seen a few times. The CDR3 DNA reads as TGTGCCAGCAGTCTGGACAGTAATAGCAATCAGCCCCAGCATTTT. It codes for CASSLDSNSNQPQHF. The rearrangement joins TRBV28 to TRBJ1-5; possibly TRBD1 for D (6 bases). The CDR3 is 15 residues long. Germline CDR1 is MDHEN and CDR2 is SYDVKM. With 5 bases removed from V and 0 bases from J, the gap between germline ends came to 11 bases.

Judged by abundance, this clonotype is medium-sized (0.01 to 0.1%). The genes are TRBV21-1 and TRBJ1-5; the table calls TRBD1, which could not be checked here. TRBV21-1 is deemed a pseudogene. CDR3 length equals 14 residues. The CDR3 protein is CASIQGVGNQPQHF. DNA for the CDR3: TGTGCCAGCATCCAGGGGGTTGGCAATCAGCCCCAGCATTTT.

This clonotype appeared a few times. This chain joins TRBV12-3 or TRBV12-4 and TRBJ1-4; D possibly corresponds to TRBD1 (6 bases). The CDR3 runs 13 residues. The V end was cut by 3 bases, the J end by 8 bases, with 10 bases between. In nucleotides, the CDR3 is TGTGCCAGCAGTTTTAGGACAGCCGAAAAACTGTTTTTT. Translated, it gives CASSFRTAEKLFF.

The V call is TRBV7-6, the J call TRBJ2-7; perhaps TRBD2 as D (5 bases). The ends were cut back, 4 bases at V and 7 bases at J, with 14 bases in the middle. CDR3 length: 13 amino acids. Germline V CDR1 and CDR2: SGHVS, FNYEAQ. CDR3 nucleotide sequence: TGTGCCAGCAGCTCATCGAACCCGGGGGAGCAGTACTTC. Translation: CASSSSNPGEQYF.

At least ten counts were recorded for this clonotype. The V gene is TRBV19, the J gene TRBJ2-5; D might be TRBD1 (6 bases). The CDR3 loop spans 16 amino acids. CDR1 and CDR2 from the germline V gene are LNHDA and SQIVND (reference sequence). With 5 bases removed from V and 2 bases from J, the gap between germline ends came to 18 bases. The CDR3 bases are TGTGCCAGTAGTCTGACGCTCTACAGGGTACAAGAGACCCAGTACTTC. Protein product: CASSLTLYRVQETQYF.